Shown below are 28 T cell receptor beta chains from a single sample sequenced in a study of T-cell reconstitution after alpha-beta-depleted transplantation in children. Library preparation (for TCRbeta) was performed with unique molecular identifiers. TCRdb independently ran MiXCR on the PCR reads; one entry per CDR3 protein. The sample includes 300,000 to 400,000 distinct CDR3 sequences, roughly 21% seen only once; the top ten take approximately 11%. The specimen was PBMCs, mostly from graft donor cells, collected 180 days after TCRalphabeta/CD19-depleted stem cell transplant. The receptors were gathered from a male patient between 5 and 17 years old who had a stem cell transplant for acute lymphoblastic leukemia, so the T cells may come from the graft donor.

The rearrangement joins TRBV2 to TRBJ2-5; D remains unclear. V was pared by 2 bases and J by 4 bases, with 8 bases between. Germline V gene lookup returns CDR1 SNHLY and CDR2 FYNNEI. The CDR3 contains 13 residues. The CDR3 DNA is TGTGCCAGCAGTGAATTGCCAGGAGAGACCCAGTACTTC. This sequence encodes CASSELPGETQYF.

The chain has TRBV4-1 and TRBJ2-1; either TRBD1 or TRBD2 may fit D (7 bases each). V was pared by 4 bases and J by 7 bases, with 11 bases between. The germline V gene has CDR1 MGHRA and CDR2 YSYEKL. This CDR3 region has 13 residues. CDR3 amino acids: CASSLQGGNEQFF. The DNA of the CDR3 is TGCGCCAGCAGCCTGCAGGGGGGGAATGAGCAGTTCTTC.

This clonotype occurred a few times. The chain uses TRBV11-2 and TRBJ2-3, with D uncertain. The ends were cut back, 4 bases at V and 2 bases at J, with 13 bases in the middle. This CDR3 spans 15 amino acids. Per germline, CDR1 SGHAT and CDR2 FQNNGV. The CDR3 DNA follows: TGTGCCAGCAGCTCAGGTCGTAGAATCACAGATACGCAGTATTTT. Amino acid sequence: CASSSGRRITDTQYF.

This clonotype was seen more than once but under ten times. J is TRBJ2-3 and V is TRBV15, with 9 bases identical to TRBD2. CDR3 length equals 16 residues. CDR1 and CDR2 (germline): LNHNV, YYDKDF (reference sequence). J was trimmed by 0 bases and V by 2 bases; bases with no gene match: 3. The CDR3 spells CATSRKGLASTDTQYF. The CDR3 nucleotides read TGTGCCACCAGCAGAAAAGGACTAGCGAGCACAGATACGCAGTATTTT. Combining the CDR3 with reference TRBV15 and TRBJ2-3 gives the whole variable domain DAMVIQNPRYQVTQFGKPVTLSCSQTLNHNVMYWYQQKSSQAPKLLFHYYDKDFNNEADTPDNFQSRRPNTSFCFLDIRSPGLGDTAMYLCATSRKGLASTDTQYFGPGTRLTVL.

The gene calls are TRBV18 and TRBJ1-5; D might be TRBD1 (5 bases). The germline V gene encodes CDR1 KGHSH and CDR2 LQKENI. This CDR3 has 16 residues. V dropped 0 bases and J dropped 4 bases, with 13 bases sitting between them. CDR3 DNA sequence: TGTGCCAGCTCACCACCGGGGCTAGCGGGAAATCAGCCCCAGCATTTT. It codes for CASSPPGLAGNQPQHF.

V is TRBV20-1 and J is TRBJ2-3; 11 positions agree with TRBD2. The CDR3 runs 14 residues. The J segment lost 7 bases and the V segment lost 3 bases, leaving 6 bases of the junction unmatched. CDR1 and CDR2 from the germline V gene are DFQATT and SNEGSKA (reference sequence). The CDR3 loop is CSARTSGTRYTQYF. In DNA form, the CDR3 reads TGCAGTGCTAGGACTAGCGGGACGAGGTATACGCAGTATTTT.

V and J are TRBV20-1 and TRBJ1-6; TRBD1 might be the D (5 bases). Trimming took off 3 bases at V and 9 bases at J, with 6 bases between the two ends. This CDR3 has 11 amino acids. In germline, CDR1 is DFQATT, CDR2 SNEGSKA (reference sequence). The DNA for the CDR3 is TGCAGTGCTAGCGGGGGTTCACCCCTCCACTTT. It translates to CSASGGSPLHF.

This clonotype came up a few times. The CDR3 is CASSQPPGEGEKTQYF. The CDR3 DNA is TGCGCCAGCAGCCAGCCCCCCGGGGAGGGCGAGAAGACCCAGTACTTC. The V gene is TRBV4-1, the J gene TRBJ2-5; 7 bases match TRBD2. J lost 6 bases, V lost 3 bases, and 13 bases had no gene match. The germline V gene encodes CDR1 MGHRA and CDR2 YSYEKL. There are 16 residues in the CDR3.

V usage is TRBV12-3 or TRBV12-4 and J usage is TRBJ1-5, with TRBD1 identical over 9 bases. The CDR3 has 14 amino acids. The V and J ends lost 4 bases and 7 bases, in that order; junction bases with no gene match: 5. This CDR3 reads CASSSHRGPQPQHF. The DNA for the CDR3 is TGTGCCAGCAGTTCTCACAGGGGGCCGCAGCCCCAGCATTTT.

This clonotype has a handful of counts. This sequence joins TRBV9 and TRBJ1-1; 9 bases agree with TRBD1. Germline assignment: CDR1 SGDLS and CDR2 YYNGEE. Trimming cost V 3 bases and J 4 bases; bases outside gene matches: 13. This CDR3 contains 17 residues. The DNA for the CDR3 is TGTGCCAGCAGCGAACGGGACAGGGTAGCCATAGGCACTGAAGCTTTCTTT. Protein sequence: CASSERDRVAIGTEAFF.

This clonotype was detected a few times. J is TRBJ2-7 and V is TRBV5-6; 9 bases are a match to TRBD2. With V trimmed by 2 bases and J by 2 bases, 5 bases remained unmatched. Germline CDR1 reads SGHDT; CDR2 reads YYEEEE. This CDR3 spans 15 amino acids. CDR3 residues: CASSFLSGRPYEQYF. The CDR3 DNA sequence: TGTGCCAGCAGCTTTTTAAGCGGGAGGCCCTACGAGCAGTACTTC.

This clonotype was seen only a few times. The V and J genes are TRBV5-1 and TRBJ2-6, with D perhaps TRBD2 (6 bases). Trimming removed 0 bases at V and 0 bases at J, with 10 bases between. The CDR3 loop spans 17 amino acids. Germline V CDR1 and CDR2: SGHRS, YFSETQ. The CDR3 DNA reads TGCGCCAGCAGCTTGGGCGGGATCGGCTCTGGGGCCAACGTCCTGACTTTC. It encodes CASSLGGIGSGANVLTF.

The chain links TRBV4-1 to TRBJ2-2; no reliable D call. Looked up from germline, CDR1 is MGHRA and CDR2 is YSYEKL. There are 15 residues in the CDR3. V shed 6 bases and J shed 5 bases, with 16 bases lying between them. The CDR3 nucleotides read TGCGCCAGCAGGAGCCCCAGACTTCTAACCGGGGAGCTGTTTTTT. Protein product: CASRSPRLLTGELFF.

This clonotype has more than one count but fewer than ten. The CDR3 nucleotides are TGTGCCACCATCAACAGGGGGCGGGGTGGCTACACCTTC. Encoded protein: CATINRGRGGYTF. The V and J genes are TRBV15 and TRBJ1-2; 9 bases fit TRBD1. The germline gives CDR1 LNHNV, CDR2 YYDKDF (reference sequence). Germline trimming cut 7 bases from V and 7 bases from J; bases unmatched to any gene: 7. CDR3 length: 13 residues.

This chain connects TRBV5-1 to TRBJ2-7; 8 nucleotides agree with TRBD2. Germline CDR1 and CDR2: SGHRS and YFSETQ. The CDR3 loop spans 15 amino acids. The J segment lost 2 bases and the V segment lost 2 bases, leaving 6 bases of the junction unmatched. CDR3 DNA: TGCGCCAGCAGCTTTGGAGCGGGGGCTCCCTACGAGCAGTACTTC. Its protein is CASSFGAGAPYEQYF.

In its sample, this clonotype was seen a few times. The chain joins TRBV20-1 to TRBJ1-3, with no clear D. The CDR3 totals 13 residues. The germline V gene encodes CDR1 DFQATT and CDR2 SNEGSKA (reference sequence). V was trimmed by 0 bases and J by 7 bases, leaving 10 bases between them. The CDR3 DNA reads TGCAGTGCTAGAGACTTGTTTAGGAACACCATATATTTT. It specifies CSARDLFRNTIYF.

At least ten counts were recorded for this clonotype. J is TRBJ2-4 and V is TRBV27; the match to TRBD1 covers 9 bases. V dropped 2 bases and J dropped 5; count of bases not matched to a gene: 1. CDR1 MNHEY and CDR2 SMNVEV come from the germline V gene (reference sequence). This CDR3 contains 14 residues. The CDR3 protein is CASSLRQGENIQYF. The CDR3 bases are TGTGCCAGCAGTTTAAGACAGGGGGAAAACATTCAGTACTTC.

The chain recombines TRBV6-5 with TRBJ2-6; D is unclear. Germline values: CDR1 MNHEY, CDR2 SVGAGI. Trimming removed 2 bases from V and 0 bases from J, with 5 bases in between. The CDR3 has 15 residues. The CDR3 sequence: CASSYGISGANVLTF. CDR3 bases: TGTGCCAGCAGTTACGGGATCTCTGGGGCCAACGTCCTGACTTTC.

The chain has TRBV10-3 and TRBJ1-1, with D unclear. V lost 11 bases and J 4 bases, leaving 14 bases between the germline ends. CDR1 is ENHRY, CDR2 SYGVKD, per germline. CDR3 length: 12 residues. CDR3 loop: CAVGPRATEAFF. CDR3 coding DNA: TGTGCCGTCGGACCCCGGGCCACTGAAGCTTTCTTT.

There are a few counts of this clonotype. This chain joins TRBV29-1 and TRBJ1-5, with D possibly TRBD1 on 5 matching bases. The CDR3 has 12 residues. Looked up from germline, CDR1 is SQVTM and CDR2 is ANQGSEA. Trimming removed 4 bases at V and 8 bases at J, with 12 bases between. CDR3 DNA: TGCAGCGTTGGGGGGTCCGGGAAGCCCCAGCATTTT. This gives the protein CSVGGSGKPQHF.

The chain recombines TRBV20-1 with TRBJ2-7, with 9 bases identical to TRBD1. V lost 4 bases and J lost 4; bases outside the gene matches: 2. The germline gives CDR1 DFQATT, CDR2 SNEGSKA (reference sequence). This CDR3 spans 12 amino acids. CDR3 sequence reads: CSAKGQGYEQYF. The CDR3 nucleotides read TGCAGTGCTAAGGGACAGGGTTACGAGCAGTACTTC.

The rearrangement uses TRBV27 and TRBJ1-2; D perhaps matches TRBD1 (5 bases). This CDR3 region has 14 residues. Trimming pared 7 bases from V and 7 bases from J, leaving 19 bases between. Germline CDR1 reads MNHEY; CDR2 reads SMNVEV (reference sequence). CDR3 nucleotide sequence: TGTGCCAGCACTGGCGGGGCGCGGGAGAGTGGCTACACCTTC. This gives the protein CASTGGARESGYTF.

This clonotype was observed a few times. V gene TRBV5-5 combines with J gene TRBJ2-7, with D unresolved. This CDR3 is 15 amino acids long. Germline CDR1 SGHKS, CDR2 YYEKEE (reference sequence). The V end lost 3 bases, the J end lost 6 bases, and 19 bases lay between the germline ends. The CDR3 bases are TGTGCCAGCAGCTCGATGCCGGGCCCGTCGCGCGAGCAGTACTTC. This sequence encodes CASSSMPGPSREQYF.

Only a few counts were recorded for this clonotype. This sequence joins TRBV2 and TRBJ2-3; a possible D gene is TRBD1 (6 bases). This CDR3 is 14 amino acids long. The V end was cut by 11 bases, the J end by 3 bases, with 18 bases between. Germline assignment: CDR1 SNHLY and CDR2 FYNNEI. CDR3 DNA sequence: TGTGCCTATAAAATGGGGGCAGGGACAGATACGCAGTATTTT. It specifies CAYKMGAGTDTQYF.

In its sample, this clonotype was seen a few times. The chain has TRBV10-3 and TRBJ2-1, with TRBD2 identical over 7 bases. The length of the CDR3 is 14 residues. The V segment lost 5 bases and the J segment 3 bases; nucleotides outside the gene matches: 4. Germline CDR1 ENHRY, CDR2 SYGVKD. DNA of the CDR3: TGTGCCATCAGTTGGACTAGTCGCTACAATGAGCAGTTCTTC. Its translation is CAISWTSRYNEQFF.

This clonotype was seen more than once but under ten times. This chain links TRBV18 with TRBJ2-7; D is ambiguous. Germline V gene data show CDR1 as KGHSH and CDR2 as LQKENI. This CDR3 is built from 14 residues. V lost 1 base and J lost 4, with 11 bases in between. CDR3 nucleotides: TGTGCCAGCTCACCACTCAGGTCAGAATACGAGCAGTACTTC. Its translation: CASSPLRSEYEQYF.

This chain uses TRBV12-3 or TRBV12-4 with TRBJ1-1, with D possibly matching TRBD1 (5 bases). V lost 7 bases, J lost 5 bases, and 11 bases lay in between. CDR3 length equals 12 residues. The CDR3 DNA reads as TGTGCCAGCACCCGGGGGTGGACTGAAGCTTTCTTT. It translates to CASTRGWTEAFF.

This clonotype was seen a handful of times. The chain employs TRBV7-9 and TRBJ2-5; the match to TRBD2 covers 9 bases. The germline gives CDR1 SEHNR, CDR2 FQNEAQ (reference sequence). With 5 bases clipped from V and 4 bases from J, the junction kept 8 bases outside the gene matches. The CDR3 is 15 residues long. CDR3 amino acids: CASSRGTSIGETQYF. The CDR3 bases are TGTGCCAGCAGCCGTGGGACTAGCATTGGAGAGACCCAGTACTTC.